The T cell receptor beta chain under discussion was sequenced for a study of identical twins. TCRdb redid the calling of the 5' RACE reads with MiXCR, one entry per CDR3 protein. The data show over 600,000 distinct CDR3 sequences, with roughly 20% seen just once and roughly 4% held by the top ten. The V and J ends lost 8 bases and 10 bases, in that order; junction bases with no gene match: 4. CDR3 length equals 12 residues. The same sample was also used in a study of T cells expressing NK-cell markers.

The chain employs TRBV12-3 or TRBV12-4 and TRBJ1-6, with 8 bases that match TRBD1. The clonotype originates from a woman aged 18-35 years in good health. What was sequenced was PBMCs. The CDR3 loop reads CASLRGLSPLHF. DNA for the CDR3: TGTGCCAGCCTCAGGGGGCTCTCACCCCTCCACTTT.